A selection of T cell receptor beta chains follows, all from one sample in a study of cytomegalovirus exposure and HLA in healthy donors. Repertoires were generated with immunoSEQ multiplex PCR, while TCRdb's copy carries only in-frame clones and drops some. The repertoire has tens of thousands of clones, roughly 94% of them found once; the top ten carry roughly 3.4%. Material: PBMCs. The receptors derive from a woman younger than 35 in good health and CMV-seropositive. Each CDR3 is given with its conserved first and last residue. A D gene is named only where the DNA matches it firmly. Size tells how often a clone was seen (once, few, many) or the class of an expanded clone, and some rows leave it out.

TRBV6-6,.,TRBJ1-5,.,CASSYGAQPQHF,TGTGCCAGCAGTTACGGGGCACAGCCCCAGCATTTT
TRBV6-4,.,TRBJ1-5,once,CASSDFNSNQPQHF,TGTGCCAGCAGTGACTTTAACAGTAATCAGCCCCAGCATTTT
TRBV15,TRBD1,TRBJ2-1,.,CATSRTGGWNEQFF,TGTGCCACCAGCAGGACAGGGGGTTGGAATGAGCAGTTCTTC
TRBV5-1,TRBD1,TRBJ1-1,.,CASSETGFNTEAFF,TGCGCCAGCAGCGAGACAGGGTTTAACACTGAAGCTTTCTTT
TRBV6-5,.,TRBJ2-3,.,CASTQLDTQYF,TGTGCCAGCACCCAACTAGATACGCAGTATTTT
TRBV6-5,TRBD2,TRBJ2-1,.,CASSYSASGEYNEQFF,TGTGCCAGCAGTTACTCGGCTAGCGGGGAATACAATGAGCAGTTCTTC
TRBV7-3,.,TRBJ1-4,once,CASSAPSIGRGAEKLFF,TGTGCCAGCAGCGCCCCGAGCATCGGCAGGGGCGCTGAAAAACTGTTTTTT
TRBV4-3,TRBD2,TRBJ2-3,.,CASSQPTSGVGDTQYF,TGCGCCAGCAGCCAACCGACTAGCGGGGTAGGAGATACGCAGTATTTT
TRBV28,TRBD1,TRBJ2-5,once,CASGTGYQETQYF,TGTGCCAGCGGGACAGGGTACCAAGAGACCCAGTACTTC
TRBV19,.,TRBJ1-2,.,CASSIPIKGYGYTF,TGTGCCAGTAGTATCCCAATCAAGGGGTACGGCTACACCTTC
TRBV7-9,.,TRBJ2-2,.,CASSRMTTDKTTGELFF,TGTGCCAGCAGCCGGATGACAACAGATAAGACCACCGGGGAGCTGTTTTTT
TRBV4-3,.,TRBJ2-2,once,CASRLGSSVPGELFF,TGCGCCAGCAGATTGGGTAGCTCGGTTCCCGGGGAGCTGTTTTTT
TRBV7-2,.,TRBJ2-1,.,CASSPKSGPISYNEQFF,TGTGCCAGCAGCCCCAAAAGCGGGCCAATCTCCTACAATGAGCAGTTCTTC
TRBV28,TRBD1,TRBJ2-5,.,CASRPDRGLETQYF,TGTGCCAGCAGACCCGACAGGGGGCTTGAGACCCAGTACTTC
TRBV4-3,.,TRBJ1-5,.,CASSQDRANPNSNQPQHF,TGCGCCAGCAGCCAAGATCGCGCCAACCCCAATAGCAATCAGCCCCAGCATTTT
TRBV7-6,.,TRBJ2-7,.,CASSPGAGAPHEQYF,TGTGCCAGCAGCCCTGGGGCAGGGGCCCCCCACGAGCAGTACTTC
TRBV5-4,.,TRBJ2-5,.,CASSLDTGWQETQYF,TGTGCCAGCAGCTTGGATACAGGGTGGCAAGAGACCCAGTACTTC
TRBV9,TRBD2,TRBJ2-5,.,CASSHNYLAGGDETQYF,TGTGCCAGCAGCCATAACTACTTAGCGGGGGGTGATGAGACCCAGTACTTC
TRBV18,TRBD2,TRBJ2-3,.,CASSPKGLAGADTQYF,TGTGCCAGCTCACCAAAGGGACTAGCGGGAGCAGATACGCAGTATTTT
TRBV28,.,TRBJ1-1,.,CATRGYLNTEAFF,TGTGCCACCCGGGGTTACCTGAACACTGAAGCTTTCTTT
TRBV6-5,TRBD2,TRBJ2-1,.,CASSYGGGPNEQFF,TGTGCCAGCAGTTACGGGGGAGGGCCGAATGAGCAGTTCTTC
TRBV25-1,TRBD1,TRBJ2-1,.,CASSTPDRENYNEQFF,TGTGCCAGCAGTACCCCGGACAGGGAGAACTACAATGAGCAGTTCTTC
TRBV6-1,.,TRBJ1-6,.,CASSGVRDEGHNSPLHF,TGTGCCAGCAGTGGAGTGCGGGATGAGGGTCATAATTCACCCCTCCACTTT
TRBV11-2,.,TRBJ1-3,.,CASSLTPRGRTPRGNTIYF,TGTGCCAGCAGCTTAACCCCCCGGGGTCGTACTCCTAGGGGAAACACCATATATTTT
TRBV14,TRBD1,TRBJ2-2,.,CASSQQITGAGELFF,TGTGCCAGCAGCCAACAAATTACAGGGGCCGGGGAGCTGTTTTTT
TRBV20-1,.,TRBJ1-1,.,CSATTFTEAFF,TGCAGTGCTACGACATTTACTGAAGCTTTCTTT
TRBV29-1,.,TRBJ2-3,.,CSVVQGPDTQYF,TGCAGCGTTGTACAGGGCCCAGATACGCAGTATTTT
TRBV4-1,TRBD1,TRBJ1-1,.,CASSQEKTGAFF,TGCGCCAGCAGCCAAGAGAAGACAGGGGCTTTCTTT
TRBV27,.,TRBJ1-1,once,CASWEAGKANTEAFF,TGTGCCAGCTGGGAGGCGGGGAAGGCGAACACTGAAGCTTTCTTT
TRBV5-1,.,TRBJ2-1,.,CASSFGSGPYNEQFF,TGCGCCAGCAGCTTTGGAAGCGGACCCTACAATGAGCAGTTCTTC
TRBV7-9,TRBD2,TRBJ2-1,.,CASSSRLAGGPDEQFF,TGTGCCAGCAGCTCGCGACTAGCGGGAGGGCCCGATGAGCAGTTCTTC
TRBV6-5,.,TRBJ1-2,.,CASSTLTANYGYTF,TGTGCCAGCAGTACCCTGACAGCTAACTATGGCTACACCTTC
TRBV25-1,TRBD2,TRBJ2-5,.,CASSDLYGGAEGTQYF,TGTGCCAGCAGTGACTTGTACGGGGGGGCCGAGGGGACCCAGTACTTC
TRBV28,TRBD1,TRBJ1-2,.,CASSQGQGLGSYTF,TGTGCCAGCAGCCAGGGACAGGGCCTGGGAAGCTACACCTTC
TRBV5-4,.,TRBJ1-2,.,CASSSGFDRYGYTF,TGTGCCAGCAGCTCCGGTTTCGACAGGTATGGCTACACCTTC
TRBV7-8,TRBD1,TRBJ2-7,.,CASTTRVPDRVSYEQYF,TGTGCCAGCACCACTAGGGTTCCGGACAGGGTGTCCTACGAGCAGTACTTC
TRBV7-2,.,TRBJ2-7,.,CASRPAGNYEQYF,TGTGCCAGCCGGCCGGCAGGGAACTACGAGCAGTACTTC
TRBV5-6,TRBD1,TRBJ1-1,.,CASSPQGFSPEAFF,TGTGCCAGCAGCCCACAGGGGTTTAGCCCTGAAGCTTTCTTT
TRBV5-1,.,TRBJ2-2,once,CASRQASGTGELFF,TGCGCCAGCAGACAAGCGTCGGGCACCGGGGAGCTGTTTTTT
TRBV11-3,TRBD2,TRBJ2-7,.,CASSPGGSYEQYF,TGTGCCAGCAGCCCCGGGGGGTCCTACGAGCAGTACTTC
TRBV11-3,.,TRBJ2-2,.,CASSLERGGYGELFF,TGTGCCAGCAGCTTAGAGCGGGGAGGTTACGGGGAGCTGTTTTTT
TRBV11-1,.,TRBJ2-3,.,CASSLFTHGGDTQYF,TGTGCCAGCAGCCTATTTACCCATGGAGGGGATACGCAGTATTTT
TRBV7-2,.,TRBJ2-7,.,CASSLEYEQYF,TGTGCCAGCAGCTTGGAGTACGAGCAGTACTTC
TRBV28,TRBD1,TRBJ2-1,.,CASSGDRAREQFF,TGTGCCAGCAGTGGGGACAGGGCCCGTGAGCAGTTCTTC
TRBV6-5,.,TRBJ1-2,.,CASSPSGYGYTF,TGTGCCAGCAGCCCCTCGGGCTATGGCTACACCTTC
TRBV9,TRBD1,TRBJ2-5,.,CASSPRTGTETQYF,TGTGCCAGCAGCCCCCGGACAGGGACGGAGACCCAGTACTTC
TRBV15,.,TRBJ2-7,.,CATSREGVSYEQYF,TGTGCCACCAGCAGAGAAGGGGTCTCCTACGAGCAGTACTTC
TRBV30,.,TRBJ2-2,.,CASYRSANTGELFF,TGTGCCTCATACCGTAGCGCGAACACCGGGGAGCTGTTTTTT
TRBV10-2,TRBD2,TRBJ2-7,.,CASIKLAGVYEQYF,TGCGCCAGCATTAAACTAGCGGGAGTCTACGAGCAGTACTTC
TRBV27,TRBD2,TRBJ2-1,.,CASSPTLTSVVSGQFF,TGTGCCAGCAGTCCCACCCTGACTAGCGTTGTCTCAGGGCAGTTCTTC
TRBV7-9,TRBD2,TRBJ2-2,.,CASSATSGRTGELFF,TGTGCCAGCAGCGCCACTAGCGGGAGAACCGGGGAGCTGTTTTTT
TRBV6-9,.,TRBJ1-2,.,CASSRRDQLYGYTF,TGTGCCAGCAGTCGACGGGATCAACTTTATGGCTACACCTTC
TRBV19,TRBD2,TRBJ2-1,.,CATHGGITYNEQFF,TGTGCCACGCACGGGGGGATCACCTACAATGAGCAGTTCTTC
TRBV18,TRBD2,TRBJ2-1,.,CASSPEGLTNLNEQFF,TGTGCCAGCTCACCGGAGGGACTAACCAATCTCAATGAGCAGTTCTTC